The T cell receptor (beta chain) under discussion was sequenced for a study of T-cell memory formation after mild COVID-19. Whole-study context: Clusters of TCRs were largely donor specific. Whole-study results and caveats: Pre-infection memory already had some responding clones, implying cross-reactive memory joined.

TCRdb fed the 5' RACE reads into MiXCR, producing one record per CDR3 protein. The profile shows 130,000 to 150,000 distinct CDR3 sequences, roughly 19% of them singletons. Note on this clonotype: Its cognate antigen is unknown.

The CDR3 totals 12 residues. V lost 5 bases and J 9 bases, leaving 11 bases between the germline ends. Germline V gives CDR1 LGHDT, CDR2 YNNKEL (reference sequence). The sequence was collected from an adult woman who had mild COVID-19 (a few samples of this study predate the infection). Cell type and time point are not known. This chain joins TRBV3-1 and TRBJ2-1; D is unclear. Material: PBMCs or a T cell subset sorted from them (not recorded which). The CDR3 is CASSETGPEQFF. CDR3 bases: TGTGCCAGCAGCGAAACTGGACCTGAGCAGTTCTTC.